The 2 T cell receptor beta chains below were found in one sample sequenced in a study of T cells and Merkel cell carcinoma outcomes. Profiled with immunoSEQ multiplex PCR; TCRdb holds only in-frame clones, not every one. The profile covers roughly 6,400 clones, with 70% to 75% appearing a single time and about 14% taken by the ten largest. Sequencing was performed on tumor tissue from Merkel cell carcinoma. The receptors were gathered from a human donor with Merkel cell carcinoma. Some clones in this sample may be carry-over from other donors' samples.

As for this clone: The junction differs from germline at one of its ends, possibly a read error. The V call is TRBV25-1, the J call TRBJ2-1; D gene uncertain. This CDR3 region has 14 residues. Germline V gene lookup returns CDR1 MGHDK and CDR2 SYGVNS. CDR3 loop: CANSEYGNKDEQFF. CDR3 nucleotides: TGTGCCAACAGTGAATACGGAAATAAAGATGAGCAGTTCTTC.

The chain uses TRBV7-2 and TRBJ2-1; D unresolved. V was pared by 4 bases and J by 0 bases, with 10 bases between. The CDR3 is 15 residues long. Germline CDR1 is SGHTA and CDR2 is FQGNSA. The CDR3 sequence is CASSSPRSSYNEQFF. CDR3 sequence (DNA): TGTGCCAGCAGCTCCCCCCGGAGCTCCTACAATGAGCAGTTCTTC.